This paragraph reports one T cell receptor (beta chain). Study processing details: From reference gene primer amplification, estimates of nucleated cell counts were derived. Data came from immunoSEQ multiplex PCR; TCRdb stores just in-frame clones and leaves some out. V and J calls and clone size are copied from that table; D and trimming were computed from the DNA. The sample holds 100,000 to 150,000 clones, roughly four fifths seen once. The data derive from a study of blood T cell repertoires in COVID-19. Study as a whole: COVID-19 samples, acute and convalescent, were from the United States, Italy and Spain. The cDNA or gDNA used as material had been derived from T cells, B-cell-depleted T cells, or PBMCs.

This CDR3 contains 13 residues. J was trimmed by 6 bases and V by 9 bases; bases with no gene match: 10. The germline gives CDR1 MNHEY, CDR2 SVGAGI. Seattle-derived patients entered the study during active infection and were followed longitudinally. Sequences were obtained from peripheral blood. The source of this sequence is a man in his thirties or forties with COVID-19, enrolled during active disease. V and J are TRBV6-5 and TRBJ1-2; 7 bases map to TRBD1. The CDR3 spells CASGRGGGDGYTF. As DNA, the CDR3 is TGTGCCAGTGGCCGAGGAGGGGGCGATGGCTACACCTTC.